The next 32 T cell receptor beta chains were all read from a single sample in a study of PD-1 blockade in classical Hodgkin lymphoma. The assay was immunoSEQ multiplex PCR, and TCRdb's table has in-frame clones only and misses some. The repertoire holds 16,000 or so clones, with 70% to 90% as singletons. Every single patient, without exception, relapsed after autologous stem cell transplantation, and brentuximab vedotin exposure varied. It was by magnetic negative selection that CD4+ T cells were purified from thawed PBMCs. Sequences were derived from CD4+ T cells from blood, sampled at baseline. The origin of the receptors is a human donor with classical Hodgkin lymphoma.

CDR3 sequence (DNA): TGCGCCAGCAGCTTGGTCGGGGGGAGGACCGATGAGCAGTTCTTC. Protein sequence: CASSLVGGRTDEQFF. This sequence joins TRBV5-1 and TRBJ2-1; TRBD2 aligns across 7 bases. Germline loops: CDR1 SGHRS, CDR2 YFSETQ. The ends lost 0 bases at V and 8 bases at J; junction bases unmatched: 8. The CDR3 extends over 15 amino acids. Drawing the rest from reference TRBV5-1 and TRBJ2-1, the complete variable domain is KAGVTQTPRYLIKTRGQQVTLSCSPISGHRSVSWYQQTPGQGLQFLFEYFSETQRNKGNFPGRFSGRQFSNSRSEMNVSTLELGDSALYLCASSLVGGRTDEQFFGPGTRLTVL.

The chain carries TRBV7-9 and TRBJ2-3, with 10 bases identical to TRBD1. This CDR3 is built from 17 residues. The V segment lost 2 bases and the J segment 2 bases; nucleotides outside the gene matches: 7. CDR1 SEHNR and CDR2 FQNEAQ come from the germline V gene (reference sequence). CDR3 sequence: CASSLLDRGFPTDTQYF. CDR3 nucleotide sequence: TGTGCCAGCAGCTTACTGGACAGGGGGTTCCCCACAGATACGCAGTATTTT.

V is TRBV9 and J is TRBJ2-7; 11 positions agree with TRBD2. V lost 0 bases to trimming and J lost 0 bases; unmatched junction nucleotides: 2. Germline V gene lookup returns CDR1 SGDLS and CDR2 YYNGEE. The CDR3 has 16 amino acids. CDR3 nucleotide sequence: TGTGCCAGCAGCGTAGTAGCGGGAGGGCCCTCCTACGAGCAGTACTTC. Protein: CASSVVAGGPSYEQYF.

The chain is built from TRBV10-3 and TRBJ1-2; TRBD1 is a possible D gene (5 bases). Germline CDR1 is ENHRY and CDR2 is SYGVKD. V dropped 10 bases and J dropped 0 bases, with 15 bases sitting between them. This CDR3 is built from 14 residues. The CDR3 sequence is CATDGTASNYGYTF. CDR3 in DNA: TGTGCCACCGATGGGACGGCCTCTAACTATGGCTACACCTTC.

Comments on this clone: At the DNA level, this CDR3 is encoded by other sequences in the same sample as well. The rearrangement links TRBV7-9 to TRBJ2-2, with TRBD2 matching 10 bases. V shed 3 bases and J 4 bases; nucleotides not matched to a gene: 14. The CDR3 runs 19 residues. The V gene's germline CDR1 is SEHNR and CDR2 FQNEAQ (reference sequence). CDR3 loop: CASSFRVLAGQRATGELFF. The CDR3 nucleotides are TGTGCCAGCAGCTTCCGGGTACTAGCGGGACAACGGGCCACCGGGGAGCTGTTTTTT.

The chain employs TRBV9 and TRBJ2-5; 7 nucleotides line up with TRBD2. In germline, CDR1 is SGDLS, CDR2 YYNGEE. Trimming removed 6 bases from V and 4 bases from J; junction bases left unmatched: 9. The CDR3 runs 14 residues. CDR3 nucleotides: TGTGCCAGCAACGACCCTAGCGGACTAGAGACCCAGTACTTC. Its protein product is CASNDPSGLETQYF. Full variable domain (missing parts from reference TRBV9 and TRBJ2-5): DSGVTQTPKHLITATGQRVTLRCSPRSGDLSVYWYQQSLDQGLQFLIQYYNGEERAKGNILERFSAQQFPDLHSELNLSSLELGDSALYFCASNDPSGLETQYFGPGTRLLVL.

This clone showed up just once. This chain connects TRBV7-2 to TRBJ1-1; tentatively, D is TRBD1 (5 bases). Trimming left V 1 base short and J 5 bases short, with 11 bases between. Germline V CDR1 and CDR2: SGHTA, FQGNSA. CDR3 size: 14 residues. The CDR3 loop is CASSLGQRRTEAFF. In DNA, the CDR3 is TGTGCCAGCAGCTTAGGACAGAGGCGGACTGAAGCTTTCTTT.

The CDR3 protein is CASSPGGGLYGYTF. In DNA form, the CDR3 reads TGTGCCAGCTCCCCAGGGGGGGGGCTCTATGGCTACACCTTC. V is TRBV6-5 and J is TRBJ1-2; 7 bases are a match to TRBD1. This CDR3 spans 14 amino acids. With 8 bases clipped from V and 4 bases from J, the junction kept 10 bases outside the gene matches. Germline lookup yields CDR1 MNHEY and CDR2 SVGAGI.

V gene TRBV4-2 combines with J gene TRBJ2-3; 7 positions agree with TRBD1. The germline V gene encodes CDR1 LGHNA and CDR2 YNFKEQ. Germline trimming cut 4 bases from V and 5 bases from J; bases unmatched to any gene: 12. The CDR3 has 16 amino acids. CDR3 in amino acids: CASSPVDRRMGDTQYF. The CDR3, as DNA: TGTGCCAGCAGCCCAGTGGACAGGCGGATGGGAGATACGCAGTATTTT.

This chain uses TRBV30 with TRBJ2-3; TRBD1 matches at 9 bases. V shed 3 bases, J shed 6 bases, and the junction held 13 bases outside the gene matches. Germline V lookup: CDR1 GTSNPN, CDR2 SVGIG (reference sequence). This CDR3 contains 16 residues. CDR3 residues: CAWRARDREAGDTQYF. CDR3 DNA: TGTGCCTGGAGAGCCCGGGACAGGGAAGCAGGGGATACGCAGTATTTT.

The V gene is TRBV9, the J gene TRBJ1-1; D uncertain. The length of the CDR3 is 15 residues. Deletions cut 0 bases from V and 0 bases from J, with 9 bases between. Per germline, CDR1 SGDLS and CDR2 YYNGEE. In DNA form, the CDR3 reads TGTGCCAGCAGCGTAGGTGCAGTTATGAACACTGAAGCTTTCTTT. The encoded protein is CASSVGAVMNTEAFF. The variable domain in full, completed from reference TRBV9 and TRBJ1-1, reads DSGVTQTPKHLITATGQRVTLRCSPRSGDLSVYWYQQSLDQGLQFLIQYYNGEERAKGNILERFSAQQFPDLHSELNLSSLELGDSALYFCASSVGAVMNTEAFFGQGTRLTVV.

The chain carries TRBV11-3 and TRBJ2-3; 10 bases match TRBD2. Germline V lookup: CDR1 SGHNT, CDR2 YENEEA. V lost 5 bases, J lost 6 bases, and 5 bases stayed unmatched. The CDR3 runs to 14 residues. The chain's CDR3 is CASSPGLAPDTQYF. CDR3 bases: TGTGCCAGCAGCCCGGGACTAGCGCCGGATACGCAGTATTTT.

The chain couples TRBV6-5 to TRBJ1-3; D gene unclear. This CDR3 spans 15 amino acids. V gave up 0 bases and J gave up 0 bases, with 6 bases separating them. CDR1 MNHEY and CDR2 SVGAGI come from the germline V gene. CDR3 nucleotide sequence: TGTGCCAGCAGTTACTCGACACTCTCTGGAAACACCATATATTTT. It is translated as CASSYSTLSGNTIYF.

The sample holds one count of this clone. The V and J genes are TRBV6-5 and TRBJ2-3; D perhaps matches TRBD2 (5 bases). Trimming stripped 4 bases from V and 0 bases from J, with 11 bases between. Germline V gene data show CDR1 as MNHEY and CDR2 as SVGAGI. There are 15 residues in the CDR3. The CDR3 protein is CASSFGGPSTDTQYF. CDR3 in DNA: TGTGCCAGCAGTTTCGGCGGGCCCAGCACAGATACGCAGTATTTT.

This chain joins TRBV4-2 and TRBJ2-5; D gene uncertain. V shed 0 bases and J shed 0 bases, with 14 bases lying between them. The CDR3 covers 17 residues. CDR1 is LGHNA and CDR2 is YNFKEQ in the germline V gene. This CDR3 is CASSQEGFVGNQETQYF. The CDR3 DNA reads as TGTGCCAGCAGCCAAGAGGGTTTCGTGGGGAACCAAGAGACCCAGTACTTC.

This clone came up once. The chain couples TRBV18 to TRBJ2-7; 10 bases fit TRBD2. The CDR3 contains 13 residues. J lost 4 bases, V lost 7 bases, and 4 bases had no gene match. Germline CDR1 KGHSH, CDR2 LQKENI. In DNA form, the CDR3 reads TGTGCCAGCTTTCGAGCGGGGGGGTACGAGCAGTACTTC. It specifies CASFRAGGYEQYF. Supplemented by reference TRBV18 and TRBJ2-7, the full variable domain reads NAGVMQNPRHLVRRRGQEARLRCSPMKGHSHVYWYRQLPEEGLKFMVYLQKENIIDESGMPKERFSAEFPKEGPSILRIQQVVRGDSAAYFCASFRAGGYEQYFGPGTRLTVT.

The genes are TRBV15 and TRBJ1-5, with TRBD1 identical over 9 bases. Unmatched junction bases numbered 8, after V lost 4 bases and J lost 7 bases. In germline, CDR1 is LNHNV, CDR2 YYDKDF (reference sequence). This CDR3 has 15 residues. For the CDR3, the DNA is TGTGCCACCAGCAAATCGGGACAGGGACTCCAGCCCCAGCATTTT. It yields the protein CATSKSGQGLQPQHF.

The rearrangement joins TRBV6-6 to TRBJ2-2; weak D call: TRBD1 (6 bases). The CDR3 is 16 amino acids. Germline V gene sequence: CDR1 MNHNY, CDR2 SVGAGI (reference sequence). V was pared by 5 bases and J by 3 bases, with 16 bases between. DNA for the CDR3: TGTGCCAGCAGTGCCAGGGGCCCAGGGTACACCGGGGAGCTGTTTTTT. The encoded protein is CASSARGPGYTGELFF.

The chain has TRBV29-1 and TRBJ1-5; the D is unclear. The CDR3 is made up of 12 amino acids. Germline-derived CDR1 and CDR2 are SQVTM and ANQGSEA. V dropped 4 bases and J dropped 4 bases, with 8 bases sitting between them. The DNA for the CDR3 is TGCAGCGTTGGACGGCCGAATCAGCCCCAGCATTTT. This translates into CSVGRPNQPQHF. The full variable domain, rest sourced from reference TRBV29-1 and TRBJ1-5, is SAVISQKPSRDICQRGTSLTIQCQVDSQVTMMFWYRQQPGQSLTLIATANQGSEATYESGFVIDKFPISRPNLTFSTLTVSNMSPEDSSIYLCSVGRPNQPQHFGDGTRLSIL.

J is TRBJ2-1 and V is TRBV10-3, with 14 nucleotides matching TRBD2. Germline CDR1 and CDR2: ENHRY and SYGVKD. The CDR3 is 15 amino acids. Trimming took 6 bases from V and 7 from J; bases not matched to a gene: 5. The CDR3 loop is CAISLTSGRGNEQFF. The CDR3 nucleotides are TGTGCCATCAGCTTGACTAGCGGGAGGGGGAATGAGCAGTTCTTC.

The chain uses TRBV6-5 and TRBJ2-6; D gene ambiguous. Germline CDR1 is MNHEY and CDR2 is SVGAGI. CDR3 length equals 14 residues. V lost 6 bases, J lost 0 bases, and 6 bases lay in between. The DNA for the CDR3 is TGTGCCAGCAGGAAATCCTCTGGGGCCAACGTCCTGACTTTC. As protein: CASRKSSGANVLTF.

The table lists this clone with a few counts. The CDR3: CASSQASGYEQYF. The CDR3, as DNA: TGTGCCAGCAGCCAGGCCTCTGGTTACGAGCAGTACTTC. This chain links TRBV16 with TRBJ2-7; D is undetermined. Trimming pared 3 bases from V and 4 bases from J, leaving 10 bases between. CDR1 and CDR2 (germline): KGHSY, FQNENV. The CDR3 length is 13 residues. Variable domain in full (rest from reference TRBV16 and TRBJ2-7): GEEVAQTPKHLVRGEGQKAKLYCAPIKGHSYVFWYQQVLKNEFKFLISFQNENVFDETGMPKERFSAKCLPNSPCSLEIQATKLEDSAVYFCASSQASGYEQYFGPGTRLTVT.

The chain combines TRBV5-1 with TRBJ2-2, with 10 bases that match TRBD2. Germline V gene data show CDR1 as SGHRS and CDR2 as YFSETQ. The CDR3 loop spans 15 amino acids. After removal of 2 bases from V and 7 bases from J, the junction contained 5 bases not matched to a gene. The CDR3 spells CASSLAGGHGGELFF. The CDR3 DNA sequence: TGCGCCAGCAGCTTAGCGGGGGGGCACGGCGGGGAGCTGTTTTTT.

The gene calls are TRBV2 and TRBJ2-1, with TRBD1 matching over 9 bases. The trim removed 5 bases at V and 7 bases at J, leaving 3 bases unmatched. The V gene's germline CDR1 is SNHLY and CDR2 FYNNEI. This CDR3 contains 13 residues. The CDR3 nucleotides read TGTGCCAGCAGTTGGGACAGGGAGAATGAGCAGTTCTTC. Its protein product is CASSWDRENEQFF.

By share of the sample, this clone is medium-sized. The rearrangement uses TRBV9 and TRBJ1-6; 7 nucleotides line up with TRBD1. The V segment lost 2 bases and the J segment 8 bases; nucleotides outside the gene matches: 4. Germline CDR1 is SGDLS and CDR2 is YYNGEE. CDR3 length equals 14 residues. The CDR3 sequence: CASSVGQGDSPLHF. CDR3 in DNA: TGTGCCAGCAGCGTTGGGCAGGGGGATTCACCCCTCCACTTT.

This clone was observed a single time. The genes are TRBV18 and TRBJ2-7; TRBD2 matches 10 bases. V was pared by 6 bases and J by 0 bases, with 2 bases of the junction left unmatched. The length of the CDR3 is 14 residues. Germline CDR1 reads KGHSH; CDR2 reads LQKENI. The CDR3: CASSGTSVSYEQYF. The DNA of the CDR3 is TGTGCCAGCTCGGGGACTAGCGTCTCCTACGAGCAGTACTTC.

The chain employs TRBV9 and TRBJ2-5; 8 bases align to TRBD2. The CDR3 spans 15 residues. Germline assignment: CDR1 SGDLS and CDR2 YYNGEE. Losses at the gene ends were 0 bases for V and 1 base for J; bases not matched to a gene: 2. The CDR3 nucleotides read TGTGCCAGCAGCGTAGCGGCGGGGGGCCAAGAGACCCAGTACTTC. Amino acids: CASSVAAGGQETQYF.

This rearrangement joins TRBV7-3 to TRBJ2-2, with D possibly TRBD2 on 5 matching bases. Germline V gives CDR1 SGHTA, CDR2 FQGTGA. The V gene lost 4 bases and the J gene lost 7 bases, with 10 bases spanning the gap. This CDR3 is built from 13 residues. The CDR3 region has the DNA TGTGCCAGCAGCTCCTCGGAGGTCGGGGAGCTGTTTTTT. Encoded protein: CASSSSEVGELFF.

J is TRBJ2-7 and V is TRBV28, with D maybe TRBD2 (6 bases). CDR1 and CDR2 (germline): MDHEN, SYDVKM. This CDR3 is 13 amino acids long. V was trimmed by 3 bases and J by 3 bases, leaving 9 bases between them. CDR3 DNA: TGTGCCAGCAGTTTCCCCGGGGGCTACGAGCAGTACTTC. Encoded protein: CASSFPGGYEQYF.

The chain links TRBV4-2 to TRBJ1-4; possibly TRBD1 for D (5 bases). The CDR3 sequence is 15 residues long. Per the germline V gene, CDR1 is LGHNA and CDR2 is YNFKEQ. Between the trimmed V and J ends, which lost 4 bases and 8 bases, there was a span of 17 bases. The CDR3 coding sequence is TGTGCCAGCAGCCCCCTTGTCAGGGTTTGGGAAAAACTGTTTTTT. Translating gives CASSPLVRVWEKLFF.

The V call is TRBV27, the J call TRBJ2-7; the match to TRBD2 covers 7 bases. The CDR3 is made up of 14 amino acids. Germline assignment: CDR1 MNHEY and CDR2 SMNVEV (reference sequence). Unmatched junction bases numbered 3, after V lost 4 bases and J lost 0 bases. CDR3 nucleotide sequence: TGTGCCAGCAGTTCCCGGACTAGCTCCTACGAGCAGTACTTC. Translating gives CASSSRTSSYEQYF.

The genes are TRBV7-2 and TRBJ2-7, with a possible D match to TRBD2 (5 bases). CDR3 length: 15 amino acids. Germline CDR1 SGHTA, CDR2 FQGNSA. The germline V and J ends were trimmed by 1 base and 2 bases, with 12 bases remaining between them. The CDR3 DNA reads TGTGCCAGCAGCTTAGAAGCGGCCCAGACCTACGAGCAGTACTTC. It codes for CASSLEAAQTYEQYF.